The entry below describes one T cell receptor (beta chain). Sequencing used immunoSEQ multiplex PCR; TCRdb keeps in-frame clones, though not all of them. This sample carries about 210,000 clones, roughly 84% of them seen once, and the ten largest clones take about 7%. Germline-derived CDR1 and CDR2 are MDHEN and SYDVKM. This CDR3 is built from 15 residues. V lost 5 bases to trimming and J lost 2 bases; unmatched junction nucleotides: 8. This specimen belongs to a study of blood T cell repertoires in COVID-19. Study information: The study counted Cohort 3 donors as recovered given two negative PCRs, clearance, or symptom resolution.

The sequence derives from a man aged 25-40 years in a cohort exposed to, infected with or recovered from COVID-19 (not recorded which). Sample: PBMCs or T cells enriched from blood (not recorded which). The chain carries TRBV28 and TRBJ2-5; 7 bases map to TRBD2. CDR3 protein: CASSATQGGQETQYF. CDR3 DNA: TGTGCCAGCAGTGCTACCCAGGGAGGGCAAGAGACCCAGTACTTC.